This T cell receptor (beta chain) emerged from a study of glioma-infiltrating T cells after dendritic cell vaccination. The V end lost 2 bases, the J end lost 4 bases, and 14 bases lay between the germline ends. CDR1 is LNHDA, CDR2 SQIVND, per germline (reference sequence). The CDR3 runs 15 residues. Sequencing was performed with immunoSEQ multiplex PCR; in TCRdb, only in-frame clones are kept and a portion is missing. The data show 20,000 to 25,000 clones, 79% seen once. The chain carries TRBV19 and TRBJ1-1; possibly TRBD1 for D (6 bases). This receptor was identified in a human donor with glioblastoma. The sequencing here drew on blood, taken before dendritic cell vaccination. The CDR3: CASSIPPSGATEAFF. The CDR3 region has the DNA TGTGCCAGTAGTATACCCCCCTCAGGGGCCACTGAAGCTTTCTTT.